This entry features one T cell receptor beta chain sequence. Its antigen is not known. The V and J ends lost 8 bases and 7 bases respectively, with 15 bases between them. Per germline, CDR1 MNHNS and CDR2 SASEGT. This CDR3 region has 13 residues. This specimen belongs to a study of siplizumab effects on memory and regulatory T cells. The method was immunoSEQ multiplex PCR; TCRdb's version includes in-frame clones alone and lacks a portion of them. The repertoire holds over 85,000 clones, with roughly nine tenths as singletons. Regarding the study as a whole: Naive T cells seemed more diverse than memory cells; they also seemed major alloresponse contributors.

Specimen: CD4+ T cells sorted from blood. The chain links TRBV6-1 to TRBJ2-1; D may match TRBD1 or TRBD2 (7 bases each). This clonotype was obtained from a human donor in good health. The CDR3 here is CASDLQGGNEQFF. The CDR3 coding sequence is TGTGCCAGCGACCTCCAGGGGGGGAATGAGCAGTTCTTC.